This T cell receptor (beta chain) was retrieved from a study of T cell changes during pregnancy in multiple sclerosis. With 2 bases clipped from V and 6 bases from J, the junction kept 7 bases outside the gene matches. The V gene's germline CDR1 is KGHSH and CDR2 LQKENI. This CDR3 is built from 14 residues. The protocol was immunoSEQ multiplex PCR, while the TCRdb copy is restricted to in-frame clones and leaves out a portion. Here the sample spans about 59,000 clones, about 90% being singletons. The origin of this receptor is a female donor with multiple sclerosis, enrolled in a pregnancy study. Sequences were derived from peripheral blood, sampled in the first trimester of pregnancy. This chain connects TRBV18 to TRBJ2-7; 7 positions match TRBD1. The CDR3 region is CASSPGTAFREQYF. CDR3 sequence (DNA): TGTGCCAGCTCACCAGGGACAGCATTTCGCGAGCAGTACTTC.